The entry that follows covers one T cell receptor beta chain sequence. Its antigen is unidentified. This specimen comes from a study of shared clonotypes between healthy human individuals. Study-wide background: Per donor, three plates held CD4 naive cells, three held CD4 memory, two held CD8 naive and one held CD8 memory.

Study-level findings and limits: In contrast to clonotypes shared by all four donors, non-shared clonotypes had lower generation probabilities. Naive CD4 clonotype sharing across a handful of donors was roughly 5%. At large depth, rarefaction still showed sorted-subset sequencing to be incomplete.

The trim removed 3 bases at V and 9 bases at J, leaving 7 bases unmatched. Germline assignment: CDR1 LGHNA and CDR2 YNFKEQ. The CDR3 extends over 16 amino acids. Method: immunoSEQ multiplex PCR; TCRdb's copy keeps in-frame clones and lacks some. The data hold millions of clones, with more than 85% observed a single time. Selected positively for CCR7 and CD45RO-negative, naive CD8 cells excluded terminally differentiated effector memory CD45RA+ cells. The source of this sequence is a young man in good health. Some clones in this sample may be carry-over from other donors' samples. V usage is TRBV4-2 and J usage is TRBJ2-1; TRBD2 aligns across 14 bases. Material for sequencing was naive CD8+ T cells from PBMCs. CDR3 residues: CASSQDGTSGSVEQFF. The CDR3 DNA reads as TGTGCCAGCAGCCAGGACGGGACTAGCGGGAGCGTTGAGCAGTTCTTC.